This T cell receptor (beta chain) originates from a study of T cells in Graves' hyperthyroidism and ophthalmopathy. Clinicians diagnosed patients from clinical symptoms, serum thyroxine and TRAb, thyroid ultrasound and orbital computed tomography. Germline V lookup: CDR1 SGHRS, CDR2 YFSETQ. The CDR3 has 14 amino acids. V lost 0 bases, J lost 0 bases, and 5 bases lay in between. The TCR beta CDR3 regions underwent amplification using RNA transcripts as the source. Carried out on the TCR CDR3, a first-round RT-PCR used the HTBI primer set. TCRdb passed the multiplex PCR reads through MiXCR, listing each CDR3 protein once. The sample yields about 360,000 distinct CDR3 sequences, approximately 25% seen once. This clonotype was found many times.

The TCR was taken from a man in his fifties or sixties with Graves' hyperthyroidism. Sequencing was done on a sample of blood. The J gene is TRBJ2-3, the V gene TRBV5-1; D is uncertain. CDR3 loop: CASSLVLSTDTQYF. In DNA, the CDR3 is TGCGCCAGCAGCTTGGTACTAAGCACAGATACGCAGTATTTT.